This TCR beta chain was captured in a study of blood T cell repertoires in COVID-19. Looking at the study overall: Sample material is recorded as cDNA or gDNA derived from T cells, B-cell-depleted T cells, or PBMCs.

The authors' processing: Nucleated cell number was recorded as an estimate derived from reference gene primer amplification. Using immunoSEQ multiplex PCR, the repertoire was profiled, and TCRdb retains in-frame clones only, with some absent. The V and J calls and clone size are taken from that table; D and trimming were inferred from the DNA. Of roughly 150,000 clones listed, roughly 84% are singletons. This CDR3 region has 18 residues. V was trimmed by 5 bases and J by 1 base, leaving 23 bases between them. Per the germline V gene, CDR1 is SNHLY and CDR2 is FYNNEI. The TCR originated in a woman between 45 and 65 years old in a cohort sampled during active or convalescent COVID-19. The sample was peripheral blood. The chain couples TRBV2 to TRBJ1-1; D unresolved. CDR3 residues: CASSNSISSGFGNTEAFF. CDR3 bases: TGTGCCAGCAGTAATAGCATTTCGTCGGGGTTTGGGAACACTGAAGCTTTCTTT.